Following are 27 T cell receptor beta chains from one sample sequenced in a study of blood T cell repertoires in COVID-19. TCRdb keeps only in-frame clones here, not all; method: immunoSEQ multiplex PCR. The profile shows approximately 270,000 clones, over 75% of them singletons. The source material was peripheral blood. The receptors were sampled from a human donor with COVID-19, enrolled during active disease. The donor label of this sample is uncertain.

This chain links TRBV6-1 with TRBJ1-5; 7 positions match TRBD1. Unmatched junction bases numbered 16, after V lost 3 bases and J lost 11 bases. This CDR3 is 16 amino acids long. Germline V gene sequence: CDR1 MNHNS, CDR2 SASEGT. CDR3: CASSDGGQTPRTSQHF. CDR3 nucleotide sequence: TGTGCCAGCAGTGACGGGGGACAGACCCCCCGGACGTCCCAGCATTTT.

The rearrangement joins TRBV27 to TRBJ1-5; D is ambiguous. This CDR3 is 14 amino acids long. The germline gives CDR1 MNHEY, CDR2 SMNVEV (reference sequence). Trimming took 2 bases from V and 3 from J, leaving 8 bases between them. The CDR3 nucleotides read TGTGCCAGCAGTTTAGGGCGTACCAATCAGCCCCAGCATTTT. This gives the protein CASSLGRTNQPQHF.

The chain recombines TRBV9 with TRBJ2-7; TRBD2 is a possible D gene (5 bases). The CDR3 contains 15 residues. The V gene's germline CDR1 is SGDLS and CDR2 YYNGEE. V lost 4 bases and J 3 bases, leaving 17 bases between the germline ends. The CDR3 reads CASSPQALTIYEQYF. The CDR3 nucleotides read TGTGCCAGCAGCCCTCAGGCCCTGACTATCTACGAGCAGTACTTC.

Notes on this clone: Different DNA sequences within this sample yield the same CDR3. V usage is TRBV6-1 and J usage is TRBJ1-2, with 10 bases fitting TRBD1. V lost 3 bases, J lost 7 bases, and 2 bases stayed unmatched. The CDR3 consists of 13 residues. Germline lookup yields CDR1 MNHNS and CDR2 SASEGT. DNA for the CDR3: TGTGCCAGCAGTGACCGGGACAGGGGTGGCTACACCTTC. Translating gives CASSDRDRGGYTF.

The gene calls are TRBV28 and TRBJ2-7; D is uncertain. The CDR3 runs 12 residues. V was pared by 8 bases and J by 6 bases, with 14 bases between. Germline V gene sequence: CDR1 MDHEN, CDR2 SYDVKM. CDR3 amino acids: CASLGPHTEQYF. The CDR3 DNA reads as TGTGCCAGCCTTGGGCCCCACACCGAGCAGTACTTC.

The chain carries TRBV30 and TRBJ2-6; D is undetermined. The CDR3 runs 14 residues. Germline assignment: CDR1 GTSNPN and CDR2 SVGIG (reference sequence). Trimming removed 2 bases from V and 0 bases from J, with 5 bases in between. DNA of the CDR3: TGTGCCTGGAGTAGCTACTCTGGGGCCAACGTCCTGACTTTC. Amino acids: CAWSSYSGANVLTF.

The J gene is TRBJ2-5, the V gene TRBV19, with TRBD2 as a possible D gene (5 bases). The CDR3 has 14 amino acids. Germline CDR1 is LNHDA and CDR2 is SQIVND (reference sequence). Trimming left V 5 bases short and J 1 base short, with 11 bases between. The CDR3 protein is CASSPPGTQETQYF. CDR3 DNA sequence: TGTGCCAGTAGTCCTCCGGGAACCCAAGAGACCCAGTACTTC.

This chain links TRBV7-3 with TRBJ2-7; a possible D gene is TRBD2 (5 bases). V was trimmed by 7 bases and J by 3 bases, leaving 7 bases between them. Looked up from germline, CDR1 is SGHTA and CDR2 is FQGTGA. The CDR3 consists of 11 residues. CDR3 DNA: TGTGCCAGCACCAGCGGCTACGAGCAGTACTTC. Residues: CASTSGYEQYF.

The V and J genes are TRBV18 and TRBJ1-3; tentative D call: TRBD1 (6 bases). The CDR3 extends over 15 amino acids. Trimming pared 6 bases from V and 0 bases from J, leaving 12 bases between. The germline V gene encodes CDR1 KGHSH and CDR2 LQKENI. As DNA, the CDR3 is TGTGCCAGCTCTGGGGACACCGGCTCTGGAAACACCATATATTTT. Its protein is CASSGDTGSGNTIYF.

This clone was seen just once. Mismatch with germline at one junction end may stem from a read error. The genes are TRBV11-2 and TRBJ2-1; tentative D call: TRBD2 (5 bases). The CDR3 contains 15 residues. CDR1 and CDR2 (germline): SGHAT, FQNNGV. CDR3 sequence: CATTPGYLSNNEQFF. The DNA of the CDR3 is TGTGCCACCACACCGGGGTATCTCTCCAACAATGAGCAGTTCTTC.

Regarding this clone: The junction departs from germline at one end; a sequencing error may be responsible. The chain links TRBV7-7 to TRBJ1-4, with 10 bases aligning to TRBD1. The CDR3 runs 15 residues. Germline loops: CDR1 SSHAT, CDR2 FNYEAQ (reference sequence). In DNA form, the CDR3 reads TGTGCTAGCAGCCCCGGGACAGGGGCCGGTGAAAAACTGTTTTTT. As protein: CASSPGTGAGEKLFF. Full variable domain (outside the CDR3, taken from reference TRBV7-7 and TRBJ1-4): GAGVSQSPRYKVTKRGQDVTLRCDPISSHATLYWYQQALGQGPEFLTYFNYEAQPDKSGLPSDRFSAERPEGSISTLTIQRTEQRDSAMYRCASSPGTGAGEKLFFGSGTQLSVL.

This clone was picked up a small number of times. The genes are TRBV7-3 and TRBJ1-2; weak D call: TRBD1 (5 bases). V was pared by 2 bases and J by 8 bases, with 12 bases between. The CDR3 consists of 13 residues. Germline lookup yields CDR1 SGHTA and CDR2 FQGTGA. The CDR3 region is CASSLGREEGYTF. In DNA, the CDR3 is TGTGCCAGCAGCTTAGGCAGGGAAGAAGGCTACACCTTC.

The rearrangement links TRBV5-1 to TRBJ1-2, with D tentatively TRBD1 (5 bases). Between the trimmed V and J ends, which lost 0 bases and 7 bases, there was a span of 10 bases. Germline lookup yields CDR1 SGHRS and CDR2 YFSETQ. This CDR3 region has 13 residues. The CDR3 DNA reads TGCGCCAGCAGCTTGGCCGAAGGGGCTGGCTACACCTTC. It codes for CASSLAEGAGYTF.

The CDR3 spells CASSDREGDVNEKLFF. The CDR3 DNA sequence: TGTGCCAGCTCCGACCGGGAGGGGGACGTTAATGAAAAACTGTTTTTT. This chain links TRBV19 with TRBJ1-4, with D tentatively TRBD1 (6 bases). The V end was cut by 9 bases, the J end by 4 bases, with 21 bases between. CDR1 and CDR2 from the germline V gene are LNHDA and SQIVND (reference sequence). This CDR3 has 16 amino acids.

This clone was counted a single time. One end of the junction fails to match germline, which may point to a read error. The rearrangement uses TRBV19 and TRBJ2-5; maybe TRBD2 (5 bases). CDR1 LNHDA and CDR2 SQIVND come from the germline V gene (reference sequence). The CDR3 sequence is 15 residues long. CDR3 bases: TGTGCCAGTAGTACCCCCGGACTTGACCAAGGGACCCAGTACTTC. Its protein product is CASSTPGLDQGTQYF.

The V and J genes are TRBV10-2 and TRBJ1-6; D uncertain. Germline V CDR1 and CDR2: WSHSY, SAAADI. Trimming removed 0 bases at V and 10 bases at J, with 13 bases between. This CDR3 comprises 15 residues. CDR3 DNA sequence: TGCGCCAGCAGTGAGTCGCGGTCGATTGGCTCACCCCTCCACTTT. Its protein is CASSESRSIGSPLHF.

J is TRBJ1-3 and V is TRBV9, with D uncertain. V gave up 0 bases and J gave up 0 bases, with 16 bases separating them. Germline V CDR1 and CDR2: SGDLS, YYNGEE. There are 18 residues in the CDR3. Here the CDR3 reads CASSVDLPGMSSGNTIYF. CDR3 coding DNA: TGTGCCAGCAGCGTAGATCTGCCGGGGATGAGCTCTGGAAACACCATATATTTT.

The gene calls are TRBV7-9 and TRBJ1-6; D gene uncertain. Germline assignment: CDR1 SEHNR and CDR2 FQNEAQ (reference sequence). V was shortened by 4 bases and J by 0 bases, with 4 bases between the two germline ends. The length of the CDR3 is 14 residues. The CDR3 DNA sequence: TGTGCCAGCAGCTCGAGCTCCTATAATTCACCCCTCCACTTT. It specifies CASSSSSYNSPLHF.

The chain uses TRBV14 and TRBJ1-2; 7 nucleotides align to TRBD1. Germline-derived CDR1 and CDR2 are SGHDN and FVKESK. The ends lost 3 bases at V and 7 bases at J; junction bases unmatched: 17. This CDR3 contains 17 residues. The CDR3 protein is CASSHAPSQGGAGGYTF. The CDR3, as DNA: TGTGCCAGCAGCCACGCCCCCTCCCAAGGGGGCGCGGGTGGCTACACCTTC.

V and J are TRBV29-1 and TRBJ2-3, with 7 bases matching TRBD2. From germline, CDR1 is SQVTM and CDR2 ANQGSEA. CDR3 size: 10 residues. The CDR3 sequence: CSGGGDTQYF. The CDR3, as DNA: TGCAGTGGGGGGGGAGATACGCAGTATTTT.

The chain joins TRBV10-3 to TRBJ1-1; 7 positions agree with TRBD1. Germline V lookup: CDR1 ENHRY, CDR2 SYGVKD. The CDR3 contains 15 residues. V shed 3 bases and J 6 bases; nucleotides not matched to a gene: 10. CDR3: CAISEKQGKDAEAFF. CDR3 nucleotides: TGTGCCATCAGTGAAAAACAGGGGAAGGACGCTGAAGCTTTCTTT.

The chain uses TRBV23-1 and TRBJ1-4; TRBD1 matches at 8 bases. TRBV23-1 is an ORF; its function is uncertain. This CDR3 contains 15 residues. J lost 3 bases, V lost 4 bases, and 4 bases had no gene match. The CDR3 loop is CASSPWTGSNEKLFF. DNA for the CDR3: TGCGCCAGCAGTCCCTGGACAGGGTCTAATGAAAAACTGTTTTTT.

CDR3 protein: CASSLRPGGNYEQYF. DNA for the CDR3: TGTGCCAGCAGTTTGCGTCCGGGGGGCAACTACGAGCAGTACTTC. The rearrangement uses TRBV28 and TRBJ2-7, with D possibly matching TRBD2 (7 bases). The CDR3 loop spans 15 amino acids. V dropped 3 bases and J dropped 3 bases, with 15 bases sitting between them. The germline V gene has CDR1 MDHEN and CDR2 SYDVKM.

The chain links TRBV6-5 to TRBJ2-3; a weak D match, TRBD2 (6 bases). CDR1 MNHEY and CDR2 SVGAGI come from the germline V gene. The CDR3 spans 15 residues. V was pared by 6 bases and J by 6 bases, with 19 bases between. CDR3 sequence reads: CASRDYEGLHDTQYF. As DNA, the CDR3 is TGTGCCAGCAGGGACTACGAAGGCCTCCATGATACGCAGTATTTT.

CDR3 residues: CSGVTGNTDTQYF. Here the CDR3 DNA reads TGCAGCGGGGTGACAGGGAACACAGATACGCAGTATTTT. The chain recombines TRBV29-1 with TRBJ2-3, with 7 bases identical to TRBD1. V lost 7 bases and J lost 2; bases outside the gene matches: 6. Germline CDR1 SQVTM, CDR2 ANQGSEA. CDR3 length: 13 residues.

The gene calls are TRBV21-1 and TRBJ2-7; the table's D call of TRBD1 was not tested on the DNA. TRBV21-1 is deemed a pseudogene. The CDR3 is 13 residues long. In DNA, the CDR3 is TGTGCCAGCCCCAAAGCCCACTCCTACGAGCAGTACTTC. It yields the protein CASPKAHSYEQYF.

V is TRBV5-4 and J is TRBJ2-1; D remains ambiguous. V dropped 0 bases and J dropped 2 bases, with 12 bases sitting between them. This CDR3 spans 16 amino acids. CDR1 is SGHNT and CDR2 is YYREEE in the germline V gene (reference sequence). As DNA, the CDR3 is TGTGCCAGCAGCTTGGGGCCCGCGGTCCCCTACAATGAGCAGTTCTTC. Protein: CASSLGPAVPYNEQFF.